The 17 T cell receptor beta chains listed next were all sequenced from one sample in a study of T cell responses to AZD1222 COVID-19 vaccine. The table came from immunoSEQ multiplex PCR; TCRdb's copy has only in-frame clones and leaves some out. Of about 130,000 clones in the sample, over 75% are singletons; the top ten hold over 2.5%. The material sequenced was peripheral blood, taken on day 0 of AZD1222 vaccination. The receptors shown here come from an adult in good health.

The chain joins TRBV10-3 to TRBJ2-1; TRBD2 might be the D (5 bases). The length of the CDR3 is 13 residues. CDR1 ENHRY and CDR2 SYGVKD come from the germline V gene. The V and J ends lost 7 bases and 3 bases respectively, with 10 bases between them. CDR3 loop: CAIKEENYNEQFF. For the CDR3, the DNA is TGTGCCATCAAGGAGGAGAACTACAATGAGCAGTTCTTC.

The chain is built from TRBV19 and TRBJ1-2; the match to TRBD1 covers 7 bases. The germline CDR1 and CDR2 sequences are LNHDA and SQIVND (reference sequence). This CDR3 comprises 17 residues. V dropped 3 bases and J dropped 2; count of bases not matched to a gene: 12. CDR3 nucleotides: TGTGCCAGTAGTATGGCCCGGACAGGCGCCCGAAACTATGGCTACACCTTC. It encodes CASSMARTGARNYGYTF.

The chain has TRBV5-1 and TRBJ2-7; D could derive from TRBD1 or TRBD2 (7 bases each). The CDR3 spans 16 residues. Germline V gene lookup returns CDR1 SGHRS and CDR2 YFSETQ. Trimming took 4 bases from V and 7 from J, leaving 24 bases between them. The CDR3: CASSDYLETGRAEQYF. The CDR3 region has the DNA TGCGCCAGCAGCGACTACCTCGAGACAGGGAGGGCGGAGCAGTACTTC.

A single count supports this clone. The chain recombines TRBV7-2 with TRBJ2-1; TRBD2 agrees at 8 bases. The junction had 6 bases not matched to a gene; V was cut back by 5 bases and J by 0 bases. The CDR3 covers 16 residues. Germline assignment: CDR1 SGHTA and CDR2 FQGNSA. The CDR3 reads CASSQQLAVSYNEQFF. The CDR3 region has the DNA TGTGCCAGCAGCCAGCAACTAGCGGTCTCCTACAATGAGCAGTTCTTC.

As DNA, the CDR3 is TGTGCCAGCAGTCAGGGGACAGGAGTTTTCTCTGAAGCTTTCTTT. It yields the protein CASSQGTGVFSEAFF. V usage is TRBV27 and J usage is TRBJ1-1; 8 bases align to TRBD1. Germline V gene sequence: CDR1 MNHEY, CDR2 SMNVEV (reference sequence). This CDR3 has 15 residues. The J segment lost 6 bases and the V segment lost 5 bases, leaving 11 bases of the junction unmatched.

This chain uses TRBV5-1 with TRBJ1-1; tentatively, D is TRBD1 (6 bases). Trimming pared 0 bases from V and 7 bases from J, leaving 13 bases between. The germline CDR1 and CDR2 sequences are SGHRS and YFSETQ. This CDR3 contains 14 residues. The DNA for the CDR3 is TGCGCCAGCAGCTTGGATGGGGGGCTCCTTGAAGCTTTCTTT. This gives the protein CASSLDGGLLEAFF.

The chain joins TRBV6-2 or TRBV6-3 to TRBJ2-1; a possible D gene is TRBD1 (5 bases). The CDR3 has 13 residues. Germline V gives CDR1 MNHEY, CDR2 SVGEGT. Trimming removed 5 bases at V and 8 bases at J, with 13 bases between. The CDR3 DNA sequence: TGTGCCAGCAGTCTCCGACAGCGCCATGAGCAGTTCTTC. Amino acids: CASSLRQRHEQFF.

This clone was observed a few times. This CDR3 reads CASGRDINQPQHF. The CDR3 bases are TGTGCCAGTGGTAGGGATATCAATCAGCCCCAGCATTTT. This chain joins TRBV19 and TRBJ1-5; D not resolved. Germline CDR1 is LNHDA and CDR2 is SQIVND (reference sequence). V lost 8 bases and J 3 bases, leaving 11 bases between the germline ends. The CDR3 contains 13 residues.

The CDR3 reads CASSPGTQGETQYF. In DNA form, the CDR3 reads TGTGCCAGCAGCCCCGGAACGCAGGGGGAGACCCAGTACTTC. V and J are TRBV5-4 and TRBJ2-5; perhaps TRBD1 as D (6 bases). Deletions cut 4 bases from V and 5 bases from J, with 15 bases between. Germline-derived CDR1 and CDR2 are SGHNT and YYREEE (reference sequence). This CDR3 is built from 14 residues.

The J gene is TRBJ1-4, the V gene TRBV10-2; 11 bases agree with TRBD1. Germline V gene sequence: CDR1 WSHSY, CDR2 SAAADI. The junction had 9 bases not matched to a gene; V was cut back by 4 bases and J by 2 bases. The CDR3 extends over 18 amino acids. Written as DNA, the CDR3 is TGCGCCAGCAGTGGGACAGGGGGCGCGAGGGCCACTAATGAAAAACTGTTTTTT. It codes for CASSGTGGARATNEKLFF.

The V gene is TRBV5-4, the J gene TRBJ2-7; D is unclear. The CDR3 runs 11 residues. V was clipped by 4 bases and J by 3 bases, with 5 bases between them. Germline CDR1 is SGHNT and CDR2 is YYREEE (reference sequence). The CDR3: CASSRDYEQYF. The CDR3 DNA reads as TGTGCCAGCAGCCGAGACTACGAGCAGTACTTC.

The V gene is TRBV9, the J gene TRBJ1-2; the D is unclear. Germline values: CDR1 SGDLS, CDR2 YYNGEE. With 0 bases removed from V and 5 bases from J, the gap between germline ends came to 8 bases. The CDR3 contains 13 residues. CDR3 coding DNA: TGTGCCAGCAGCGTAGATCAGATGTATGGCTACACCTTC. It yields the protein CASSVDQMYGYTF.

The chain combines TRBV9 with TRBJ1-5, with TRBD1 as a possible D gene (5 bases). Germline V gene sequence: CDR1 SGDLS, CDR2 YYNGEE. This CDR3 has 13 amino acids. Trimming took off 4 bases at V and 3 bases at J, with 8 bases between the two ends. The CDR3 spells CASSKDNNQPQHF. The CDR3, as DNA: TGTGCCAGCAGCAAGGACAACAATCAGCCCCAGCATTTT.

V and J are TRBV4-1 and TRBJ1-2, with 10 bases identical to TRBD1. This CDR3 has 16 residues. The V and J ends lost 4 bases and 4 bases, in that order; junction bases with no gene match: 9. The germline gives CDR1 MGHRA, CDR2 YSYEKL. The CDR3 DNA follows: TGCGCCAGCAGCCGTCGAGGACAGGGGGTGATCTATGGCTACACCTTC. It codes for CASSRRGQGVIYGYTF.

The J gene is TRBJ2-7, the V gene TRBV4-3; possible D gene TRBD2, 6 bases. Germline V gene sequence: CDR1 LGHNA, CDR2 YSLEER. The CDR3 covers 14 residues. The ends were cut back, 4 bases at V and 5 bases at J, with 15 bases in the middle. The CDR3: CASSPSFRGNEQYF. The CDR3 DNA reads TGCGCCAGCAGCCCTTCGTTTCGGGGGAACGAGCAGTACTTC.

The chain joins TRBV27 to TRBJ1-5; D gene unclear. Trimming cost V 3 bases and J 2 bases, with 5 bases left between them. CDR1 is MNHEY and CDR2 is SMNVEV in the germline V gene (reference sequence). The CDR3 contains 13 residues. In DNA, the CDR3 is TGTGCCAGCAGTTTGAAAGGCAATCAGCCCCAGCATTTT. Translation gives CASSLKGNQPQHF.

CDR3 residues: CASSPDSSSYNEQFF. The CDR3 region has the DNA TGCGCCAGCAGCCCGGACTCCTCTTCTTACAATGAGCAGTTCTTC. The chain links TRBV4-3 to TRBJ2-1, with D possibly being TRBD2 (5 bases). CDR1 is LGHNA and CDR2 is YSLEER in the germline V gene. Trimming removed 4 bases at V and 4 bases at J, with 14 bases between. The CDR3 covers 15 residues.